The rows below give T cell receptor beta chains drawn from one sample of a study of T-cell reconstitution after alpha-beta-depleted transplantation in children. TCRdb re-analysed the PCR reads in MiXCR, keeping a single row per CDR3 protein. The table has hundreds of thousands of distinct CDR3 sequences, about a sixth seen once. Sample: PBMCs, mostly from graft donor cells, taken 360 days after TCRalphabeta/CD19-depleted stem cell transplant. These receptors all stem from a male patient aged 2-9 years who had a stem cell transplant for acute lymphoblastic leukemia, so the T cells may come from the graft donor. CDR3s include the opening cysteine and the closing phenylalanine or tryptophan. The order of the fields is V gene, CDR3 length, J gene, D gene, clone size, CDR3 DNA, CDR3 protein. A D gene is named only where the DNA matches it firmly. Not all rows give a size; the values are once, few, many and, for expanded clones, a class.

v_gene: TRBV6-2/TRBV6-3; len: 13; j_gene: TRBJ2-3; d_gene: .; abundance: few; CDR3nt: TGTGCCAGCAGTTACCAGAGGACAGATACGCAGTATTTT; CDR3aa: CASSYQRTDTQYF
v_gene: TRBV12-3/TRBV12-4; len: 15; j_gene: TRBJ2-5; d_gene: TRBD2; abundance: many; CDR3nt: TGTGCCAGCAGTCCGCTAGCGGGAGAGGGAGAGACCCAGTACTTC; CDR3aa: CASSPLAGEGETQYF
v_gene: TRBV3-1; len: 14; j_gene: TRBJ2-7; d_gene: .; abundance: .; CDR3nt: TGTGCCAGCAGCCAAGACCCGGCCTGGGGCGAGCAGTACTTC; CDR3aa: CASSQDPAWGEQYF
v_gene: TRBV20-1; len: 14; j_gene: TRBJ2-3; d_gene: .; abundance: many; CDR3nt: TGCAGTGCTAGAGGAACGGGGCAAAGAGATACGCAGTATTTT; CDR3aa: CSARGTGQRDTQYF
v_gene: TRBV28; len: 16; j_gene: TRBJ2-7; d_gene: .; abundance: .; CDR3nt: TGTGCCAGCAGTTCCCCTATATTGGGGGGCACCTGTGAGCAGTACTTC; CDR3aa: CASSSPILGGTCEQYF
v_gene: TRBV6-1; len: 14; j_gene: TRBJ1-1; d_gene: TRBD1; abundance: .; CDR3nt: TGTGCCAGCACCCGAGACAGGGGGCGAGGGGAAGCTTTCTTT; CDR3aa: CASTRDRGRGEAFF
v_gene: TRBV24-1; len: 14; j_gene: TRBJ2-3; d_gene: .; abundance: .; CDR3nt: TGTGCCACCAGTGATCTCCGGACTGGGGATACGCAGTATTTT; CDR3aa: CATSDLRTGDTQYF
v_gene: TRBV28; len: 13; j_gene: TRBJ2-2; d_gene: .; abundance: few; CDR3nt: TGTGCCAGCAGTTTCCGACTAGCCGGGGAGCTGTTTTTT; CDR3aa: CASSFRLAGELFF
v_gene: TRBV10-3; len: 16; j_gene: TRBJ2-2; d_gene: TRBD2; abundance: many; CDR3nt: TGTGCCATCAGGACTAGCGGGAGGGCCAACACCGGGGAGCTGTTTTTT; CDR3aa: CAIRTSGRANTGELFF
v_gene: TRBV6-5; len: 13; j_gene: TRBJ2-5; d_gene: .; abundance: .; CDR3nt: TGTGCCAGCAGTTACTACAGGAGAGAGACCCAGTACTTC; CDR3aa: CASSYYRRETQYF
v_gene: TRBV20-1; len: 14; j_gene: TRBJ2-3; d_gene: .; abundance: .; CDR3nt: TGCAGTGCTAGAGCTCAGGTTTTCACAGATACGCAGTATTTT; CDR3aa: CSARAQVFTDTQYF